Listed below are T cell receptor beta chains from one sample, sequenced in a study of T cells in Graves' hyperthyroidism and ophthalmopathy. TCRdb reprocessed the multiplex PCR reads with MiXCR, giving one entry per CDR3 protein. The table shows approximately 530,000 distinct CDR3 sequences, with over 15% occurring only once. The sequenced sample consisted of blood. Source of these receptors: a woman aged 18-29 years with Graves' hyperthyroidism. The CDR3 runs from the conserved cysteine through the conserved F or W.

>TRBJ2-7|TRBV11-2
CAGSPRASRTYEQYF
>TRBJ2-2|TRBV20-1
CSARIYGELFF
>TRBJ1-3|TRBV12-3/TRBV12-4
CATQGYSGNTIYF
>TRBJ1-1|TRBV28
CASSFASTEAFF
>TRBJ2-1|TRBV18
CASSPAGGLANYNEQFF
>TRBJ2-1|TRBV2
CVSSEWEGEGNEQFF
>TRBJ2-5|TRBV12-3/TRBV12-4
CASSPGLADYQETQYF
>TRBJ2-6|TRBV19
CATWDRGDSGANVLTF
>TRBJ2-7|TRBV12-3/TRBV12-4
CASSFDDSSYEQYF
>TRBJ2-1|TRBV19
CASSLRVASGEQFF
>TRBJ1-5|TRBV7-2
CASSLARASQPQHF
>TRBJ2-6|TRBV7-2
CASSKNKPNSGANVLTF
>TRBJ1-2|TRBV27
CASTSTGFLSTGYTF
>TRBJ2-5|TRBV24-1
CATSDPATGTQYF
>TRBJ1-1|TRBV6-4
CASRTTGALEAFF
>TRBJ1-4|TRBV27
CASSFLNEKLFF
>TRBJ2-7|TRBV28
CASSLKSYEQYF
>TRBJ2-4|TRBV6-2/TRBV6-3
CASTPGGQGQNIQYF
>TRBJ2-1|TRBV4-2
CASSQGWLSGIPPNEQFF
>TRBJ2-4|TRBV5-1
CASSSGQIKNIQYF
>TRBJ2-1|TRBV7-6
CASSFGTRLWSYNEQFF
>TRBJ1-4|TRBV5-1
CASTPDREGEKLFF
>TRBJ1-2|TRBV3-1
CASSQDALRDLYGYTF
>TRBJ2-2|TRBV9
CASSVGTSGGTGELFF
>TRBJ2-5|TRBV4-2
CASSQDAVRGRETQYF
>TRBJ2-5|TRBV20-1
CSASWAGQETQYF
>TRBJ2-2|TRBV2
CASSDGPNTGELFF
>TRBJ1-5|TRBV12-3/TRBV12-4
CASSLWGLNQPQHF
>TRBJ2-3|TRBV30
CAWSVIRTDTQYF